This T cell receptor beta chain was captured by sequencing in a study of blood T cell repertoires in COVID-19. Whole-study context: Some COVID-19 samples were acute and others convalescent; all came from the United States, Italy and Spain. In each case, the material was cDNA or gDNA derived from T cells, B-cell-depleted T cells, or PBMCs.

Seattle patients were enrolled while actively infected and followed longitudinally. The CDR3 has 16 residues. V lost 5 bases and J 8 bases, leaving 24 bases between the germline ends. Germline lookup yields CDR1 SGHTA and CDR2 FQGNSA. Per the original methods: Estimated nucleated cell counts came from reference gene primer amplification. The table came from immunoSEQ multiplex PCR; TCRdb's copy has only in-frame clones and leaves some out. V, J and clone size derive from that table, while D and trimming were established from the DNA sequence. The sample lists 200,000 to 250,000 clones, roughly 85% occurring once.

The TCR comes from a woman in her 70s with COVID-19, enrolled during active disease. Sequenced input: peripheral blood. The genes are TRBV7-2 and TRBJ1-2; possible D gene TRBD1, 5 bases. In nucleotides, the CDR3 is TGTGCCAGCAGCCCATGGGGGGTGATCCCGGCACGGGGCTACACCTTC. This sequence encodes CASSPWGVIPARGYTF.